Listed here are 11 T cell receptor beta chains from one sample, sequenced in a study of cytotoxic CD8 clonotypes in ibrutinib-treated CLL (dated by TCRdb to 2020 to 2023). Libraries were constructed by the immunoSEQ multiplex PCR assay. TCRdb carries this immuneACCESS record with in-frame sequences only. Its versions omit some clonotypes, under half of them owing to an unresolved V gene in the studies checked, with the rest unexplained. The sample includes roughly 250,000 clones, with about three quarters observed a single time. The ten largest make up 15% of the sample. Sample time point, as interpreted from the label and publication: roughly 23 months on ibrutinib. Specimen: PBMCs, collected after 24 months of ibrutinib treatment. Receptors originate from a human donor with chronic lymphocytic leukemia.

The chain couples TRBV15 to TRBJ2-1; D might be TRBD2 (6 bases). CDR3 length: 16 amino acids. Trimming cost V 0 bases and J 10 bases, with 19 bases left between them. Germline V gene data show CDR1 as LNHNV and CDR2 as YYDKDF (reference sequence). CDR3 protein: CATSRDRQWGVGEQFF. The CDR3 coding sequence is TGTGCCACCAGCAGAGATCGTCAATGGGGGGTAGGGGAGCAGTTCTTC. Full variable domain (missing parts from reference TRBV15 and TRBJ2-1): DAMVIQNPRYQVTQFGKPVTLSCSQTLNHNVMYWYQQKSSQAPKLLFHYYDKDFNNEADTPDNFQSRRPNTSFCFLDIRSPGLGDTAMYLCATSRDRQWGVGEQFFGPGTRLTVL.

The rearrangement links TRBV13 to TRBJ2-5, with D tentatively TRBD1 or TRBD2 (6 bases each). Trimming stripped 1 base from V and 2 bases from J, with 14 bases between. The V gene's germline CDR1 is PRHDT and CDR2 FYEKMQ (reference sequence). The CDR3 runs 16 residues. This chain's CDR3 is CASSLVQGGLQETQYF. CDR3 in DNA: TGTGCCAGCAGCTTAGTACAAGGGGGGTTACAAGAGACCCAGTACTTC.

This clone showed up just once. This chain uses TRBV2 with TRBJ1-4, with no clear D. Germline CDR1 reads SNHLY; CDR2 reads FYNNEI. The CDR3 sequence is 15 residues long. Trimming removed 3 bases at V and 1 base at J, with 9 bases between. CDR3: CASSDRFRTNEKLFF. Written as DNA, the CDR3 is TGTGCCAGCAGTGACCGGTTTAGAACTAATGAAAAACTGTTTTTT.

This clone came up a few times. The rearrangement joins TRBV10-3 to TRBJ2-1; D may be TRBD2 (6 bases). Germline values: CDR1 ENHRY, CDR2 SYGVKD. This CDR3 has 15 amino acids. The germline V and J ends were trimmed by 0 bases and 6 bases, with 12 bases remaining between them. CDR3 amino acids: CAISESTSISNEQFF. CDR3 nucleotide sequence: TGTGCCATCAGTGAGTCTACTAGCATTAGCAATGAGCAGTTCTTC.

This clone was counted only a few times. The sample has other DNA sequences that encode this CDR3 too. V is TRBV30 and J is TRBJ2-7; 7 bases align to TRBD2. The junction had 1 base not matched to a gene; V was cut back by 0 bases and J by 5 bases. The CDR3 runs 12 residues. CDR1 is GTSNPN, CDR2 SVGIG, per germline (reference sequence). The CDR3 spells CAWSVRGDEQYF. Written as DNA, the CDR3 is TGTGCCTGGAGTGTACGGGGGGACGAGCAGTACTTC.

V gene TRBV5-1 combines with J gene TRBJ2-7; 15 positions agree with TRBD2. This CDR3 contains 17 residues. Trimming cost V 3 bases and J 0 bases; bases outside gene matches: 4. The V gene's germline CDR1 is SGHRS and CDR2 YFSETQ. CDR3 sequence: CASSSGLAGGPSYEQYF. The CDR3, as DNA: TGCGCCAGCAGCTCGGGACTAGCGGGAGGTCCCTCCTACGAGCAGTACTTC.

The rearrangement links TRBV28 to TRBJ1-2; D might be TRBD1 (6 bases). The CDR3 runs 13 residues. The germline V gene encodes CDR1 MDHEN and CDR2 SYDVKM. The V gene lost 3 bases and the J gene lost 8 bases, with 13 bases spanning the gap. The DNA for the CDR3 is TGTGCCAGCAGTTTTGCGGGGGCCGGCGGCTACACCTTC. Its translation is CASSFAGAGGYTF.

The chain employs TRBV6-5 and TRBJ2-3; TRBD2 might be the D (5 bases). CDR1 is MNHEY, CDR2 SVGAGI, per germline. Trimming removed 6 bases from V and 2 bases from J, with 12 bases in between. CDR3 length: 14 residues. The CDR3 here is CASSPQLATDTQYF. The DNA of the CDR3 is TGTGCCAGCAGCCCCCAGCTAGCCACAGATACGCAGTATTTT.

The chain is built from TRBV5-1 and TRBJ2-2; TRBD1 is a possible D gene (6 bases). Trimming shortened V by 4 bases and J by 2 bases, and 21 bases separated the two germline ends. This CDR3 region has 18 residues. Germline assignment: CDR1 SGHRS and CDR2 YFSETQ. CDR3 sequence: CASSRGDTGLANTGELFF. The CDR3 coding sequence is TGCGCCAGCAGCCGAGGAGATACAGGGTTGGCTAACACCGGGGAGCTGTTTTTT.

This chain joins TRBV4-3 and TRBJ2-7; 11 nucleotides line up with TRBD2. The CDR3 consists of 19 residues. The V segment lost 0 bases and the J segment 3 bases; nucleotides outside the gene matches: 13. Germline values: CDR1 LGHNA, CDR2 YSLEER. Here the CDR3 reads CASSQEKSPLAGEIYEQYF. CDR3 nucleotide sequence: TGCGCCAGCAGCCAAGAGAAATCCCCACTAGCGGGAGAAATCTACGAGCAGTACTTC.

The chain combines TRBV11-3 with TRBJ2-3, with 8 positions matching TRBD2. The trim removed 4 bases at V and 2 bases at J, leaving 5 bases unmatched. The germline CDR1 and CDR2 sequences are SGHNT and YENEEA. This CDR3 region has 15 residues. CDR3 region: CASSSNGRDTDTQYF. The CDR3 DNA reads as TGTGCCAGCAGCTCAAACGGGAGGGACACAGATACGCAGTATTTT.